The 30 T cell receptor beta chains presented below share a single source sample, sequenced in a study of persistence of HIV-infected CD4 T cells. This nonspecific control used anti-CD3/anti-CD28 bead stimulation of CD4+ T cells. Sorting selected CD4+ T cells upregulating both CD40 ligand and CD69. No antigen has been assigned to these receptors. This was the immunoSEQ version 4 assay in survey mode. Some clones are missing from TCRdb's copy, which holds only in-frame ones; the method was immunoSEQ multiplex PCR. The sample has tens of thousands of clones; roughly nine tenths are singletons. Specimen: CD4+ T cells sorted from PBMCs after roughly 19-hour stimulation, collected from a patient who received antiretroviral therapy. Every receptor here comes from an adult man with HIV who was CMV-seropositive.

This chain uses TRBV19 with TRBJ2-1; D uncertain. The CDR3 contains 11 residues. Germline V lookup: CDR1 LNHDA, CDR2 SQIVND (reference sequence). Trimming removed 6 bases from V and 8 bases from J, with 8 bases in between. This CDR3 reads CASSRKYEQFF. Here the CDR3 DNA reads TGTGCCAGTAGCAGGAAATATGAGCAGTTCTTC.

The V call is TRBV24-1, the J call TRBJ2-3; a possible D gene is TRBD2 (5 bases). This CDR3 contains 14 residues. The V gene's germline CDR1 is KGHDR and CDR2 SFDVKD. V dropped 5 bases and J dropped 1 base, with 9 bases sitting between them. The CDR3 nucleotides read TGTGCCACCAGTGGGTTGAGGGGCACAGATACGCAGTATTTT. This codes for CATSGLRGTDTQYF.

V and J are TRBV7-3 and TRBJ2-2; 9 nucleotides match TRBD1. The germline V gene encodes CDR1 SGHTA and CDR2 FQGTGA. The CDR3 runs to 17 residues. Losses at the gene ends were 2 bases for V and 4 bases for J; bases not matched to a gene: 8. The CDR3 reads CASSLSGTGIVTGELFF. CDR3 sequence (DNA): TGTGCCAGCAGCTTATCCGGGACAGGGATTGTCACCGGGGAGCTGTTTTTT.

CDR3 bases: TGTGCCAGCTCACCACCGACAGGGCTCACAGATACGCAGTATTTT. It yields the protein CASSPPTGLTDTQYF. This rearrangement joins TRBV18 to TRBJ2-3; the match to TRBD1 covers 7 bases. CDR3 size: 15 residues. CDR1 and CDR2 (germline): KGHSH, LQKENI. V lost 0 bases, J lost 2 bases, and 2 bases stayed unmatched.

This clone was found a few times. The rearrangement links TRBV20-1 to TRBJ2-7, with 7 bases fitting TRBD2. The J segment lost 2 bases and the V segment lost 3 bases, leaving 10 bases of the junction unmatched. Germline V CDR1 and CDR2: DFQATT, SNEGSKA (reference sequence). The CDR3 is 15 residues long. CDR3 nucleotide sequence: TGCAGTGCTAGTTCCCCGCTAGCGGAAACCTACGAGCAGTACTTC. Amino acids: CSASSPLAETYEQYF.

This rearrangement joins TRBV10-1 to TRBJ1-2, with D hard to call. The CDR3 contains 13 residues. Germline V lookup: CDR1 WNHNN, CDR2 SYGVQD (reference sequence). Trimming removed 3 bases at V and 0 bases at J, with 5 bases between. CDR3 loop: CASSDSTNYGYTF. The CDR3 coding sequence is TGCGCCAGCAGTGACAGCACTAACTATGGCTACACCTTC.

The chain carries TRBV2 and TRBJ2-7, with 9 bases lining up with TRBD1. Germline CDR1 is SNHLY and CDR2 is FYNNEI. With 7 bases clipped from V and 6 bases from J, the junction kept 10 bases outside the gene matches. The CDR3 contains 14 residues. The CDR3, as DNA: TGTGCCAGCATACAACAACAGGGGGCTGCCGAGCAGTACTTC. This encodes CASIQQQGAAEQYF. The entire variable domain, with the rest obtained from reference TRBV2 and TRBJ2-7, is as follows: EPEVTQTPSHQVTQMGQEVILRCVPISNHLYFYWYRQILGQKVEFLVSFYNNEISEKSEIFDDQFSVERPDGSNFTLKIRSTKLEDSAMYFCASIQQQGAAEQYFGPGTRLTVT.

The J gene is TRBJ1-1, the V gene TRBV5-1; D is undetermined. The CDR3 runs 14 residues. Deletions cut 2 bases from V and 5 bases from J, with 13 bases between. Looked up from germline, CDR1 is SGHRS and CDR2 is YFSETQ. This CDR3 reads CASSLAGSHTEAFF. CDR3 nucleotides: TGCGCCAGCAGCTTAGCCGGGAGTCATACTGAAGCTTTCTTT.

This rearrangement joins TRBV7-3 to TRBJ2-2; D unclear. The CDR3 runs 14 residues. Germline V gene sequence: CDR1 SGHTA, CDR2 FQGTGA. The ends were cut back, 4 bases at V and 1 base at J, with 7 bases in the middle. The CDR3 sequence is CASSSRQNTGELFF. The CDR3 region has the DNA TGTGCCAGCAGCTCCCGACAGAACACCGGGGAGCTGTTTTTT.

The CDR3 coding sequence is TGTGCCAGCAGTTACGACACCGGGGGCGGCTATGGCTACACCTTC. Protein product: CASSYDTGGGYGYTF. The rearrangement joins TRBV6-6 to TRBJ1-2, with D perhaps matching TRBD1 (6 bases). This CDR3 spans 15 amino acids. CDR1 is MNHNY, CDR2 SVGAGI, per germline (reference sequence). V lost 2 bases and J lost 4, with 14 bases in between.

This chain connects TRBV28 to TRBJ1-1; TRBD1 agrees at 10 bases. Germline V lookup: CDR1 MDHEN, CDR2 SYDVKM. The CDR3 length is 15 residues. The V and J ends lost 5 bases and 3 bases, in that order; junction bases with no gene match: 6. This CDR3 is CASSGKGQGYTEAFF. The DNA for the CDR3 is TGTGCCAGCAGTGGCAAGGGACAGGGGTACACTGAAGCTTTCTTT.

This rearrangement joins TRBV29-1 to TRBJ2-1, with a possible D match to TRBD1 (5 bases). Germline CDR1 is SQVTM and CDR2 is ANQGSEA. Trimming shortened V by 0 bases and J by 0 bases, and 12 bases separated the two germline ends. This CDR3 comprises 16 residues. The CDR3 region is CSVEEGAASSYNEQFF. DNA of the CDR3: TGCAGCGTTGAAGAAGGGGCAGCGAGCTCCTACAATGAGCAGTTCTTC.

V is TRBV13 and J is TRBJ2-7, with 7 bases identical to TRBD1. The CDR3 is 16 amino acids. The germline V gene has CDR1 PRHDT and CDR2 FYEKMQ (reference sequence). Unmatched junction bases numbered 11, after V lost 1 base and J lost 5 bases. CDR3 sequence: CASSLAFLARGNEQYF. CDR3 DNA: TGTGCCAGCAGCTTAGCCTTTCTTGCCAGGGGGAACGAGCAGTACTTC.

The V call is TRBV18, the J call TRBJ1-5, with D maybe TRBD1 (6 bases). V shed 1 base and J shed 3 bases, with 13 bases lying between them. The CDR3 runs 16 residues. Germline CDR1 reads KGHSH; CDR2 reads LQKENI. CDR3 sequence (DNA): TGTGCCAGCTCACCACTTAGGACAGAGAACAATCAGCCCCAGCATTTT. It encodes CASSPLRTENNQPQHF. Looking up the rest from reference TRBV18 and TRBJ1-5 gives the full variable domain: NAGVMQNPRHLVRRRGQEARLRCSPMKGHSHVYWYRQLPEEGLKFMVYLQKENIIDESGMPKERFSAEFPKEGPSILRIQQVVRGDSAAYFCASSPLRTENNQPQHFGDGTRLSIL.

This chain links TRBV6-5 with TRBJ1-3; D not certain. In germline, CDR1 is MNHEY, CDR2 SVGAGI. The V end lost 8 bases, the J end lost 0 bases, and 11 bases lay between the germline ends. The length of the CDR3 is 14 residues. The CDR3 sequence: CASEEKPSGNTIYF. As DNA, the CDR3 is TGTGCCAGCGAAGAGAAGCCCTCTGGAAACACCATATATTTT.

This chain connects TRBV5-4 to TRBJ1-6; no clear D. Germline-derived CDR1 and CDR2 are SGHNT and YYREEE (reference sequence). The CDR3 extends over 14 amino acids. Trimming removed 0 bases at V and 6 bases at J, with 7 bases between. CDR3 nucleotides: TGTGCCAGCAGCTTGGACAGAGGTAATTCACCCCTCCACTTT. The encoded protein is CASSLDRGNSPLHF.

This sequence joins TRBV3-1 (or the pseudogene TRBV3-2) and TRBJ2-1; D is possibly TRBD1 (6 bases). V lost 1 base and J lost 5, with 12 bases in between. Germline loops: CDR1 LGHDT, CDR2 YNNKEL (reference sequence). The CDR3 runs 15 residues. The CDR3 loop is CASSQGGLSNNEQFF. The CDR3 DNA sequence: TGTGCCAGCAGCCAAGGGGGGCTATCTAACAATGAGCAGTTCTTC.

The chain recombines TRBV6-5 with TRBJ1-4; TRBD1 is a possible D gene (6 bases). Germline CDR1 and CDR2: MNHEY and SVGAGI. V was trimmed by 5 bases and J by 2 bases, leaving 9 bases between them. CDR3 length: 14 amino acids. CDR3 sequence: CASSPGQTNEKLFF. The CDR3 coding sequence is TGTGCCAGCAGTCCCGGACAGACTAATGAAAAACTGTTTTTT.

V and J are TRBV5-4 and TRBJ1-6; D is uncertain. Germline V gene data show CDR1 as SGHNT and CDR2 as YYREEE (reference sequence). This CDR3 comprises 16 residues. V lost 0 bases, J lost 5 bases, and 12 bases lay in between. In DNA form, the CDR3 reads TGTGCCAGCAGCTTGGGAGGACGGCTGGATAATTCACCCCTCCACTTT. It codes for CASSLGGRLDNSPLHF.

In the case of this clone: The same CDR3 is also encoded by other DNA sequences in this sample. This sequence joins TRBV3-1 (or the pseudogene TRBV3-2) and TRBJ2-7, with D perhaps TRBD1 (8 bases). This CDR3 is built from 15 residues. The ends were cut back, 1 base at V and 7 bases at J, with 17 bases in the middle. The V gene's germline CDR1 is LGHDT and CDR2 YNNKEL (reference sequence). The CDR3 coding sequence is TGTGCCAGCAGCCAAGGGACAGGGAGGGCGGGGGAGCAGTACTTC. Translated: CASSQGTGRAGEQYF.

The rearrangement links TRBV5-1 to TRBJ2-2; either TRBD1 or TRBD2 may fit D (5 bases each). V shed 4 bases and J shed 4 bases, with 11 bases lying between them. Germline-derived CDR1 and CDR2 are SGHRS and YFSETQ. The CDR3 sequence is 14 residues long. The CDR3 here is CASSPRDLTGELFF. The DNA of the CDR3 is TGCGCCAGCAGCCCGAGGGACCTCACCGGGGAGCTGTTTTTT.

The gene calls are TRBV7-8 and TRBJ2-3, with 11 bases fitting TRBD1. Trimming removed 3 bases from V and 4 bases from J; junction bases left unmatched: 12. This CDR3 spans 18 amino acids. The V gene's germline CDR1 is SGHVS and CDR2 FQNEAQ. The chain's CDR3 is CASSLDYSGTGGADTQYF. DNA for the CDR3: TGTGCCAGCAGCTTGGACTATTCCGGGACAGGGGGTGCAGATACGCAGTATTTT.

V usage is TRBV5-1 and J usage is TRBJ2-3, with D possibly being TRBD1 (6 bases). V shed 0 bases and J shed 1 base, with 12 bases lying between them. Looked up from germline, CDR1 is SGHRS and CDR2 is YFSETQ. The CDR3 sequence is 16 residues long. The CDR3 coding sequence is TGCGCCAGCAGCTTGGGTGGGGGCTGGGGCACAGATACGCAGTATTTT. Protein product: CASSLGGGWGTDTQYF. The full variable domain, its missing parts supplied by reference TRBV5-1 and TRBJ2-3, is KAGVTQTPRYLIKTRGQQVTLSCSPISGHRSVSWYQQTPGQGLQFLFEYFSETQRNKGNFPGRFSGRQFSNSRSEMNVSTLELGDSALYLCASSLGGGWGTDTQYFGPGTRLTVL.

The V and J genes are TRBV28 and TRBJ1-1, with 7 bases identical to TRBD1. This CDR3 comprises 16 residues. The germline V gene encodes CDR1 MDHEN and CDR2 SYDVKM. V was clipped by 5 bases and J by 1 base; unmatched bases: 10. CDR3 nucleotide sequence: TGTGCCAGCAGTCCCTTTAGGACAGGATCGAACACTGAAGCTTTCTTT. Translation gives CASSPFRTGSNTEAFF.

There are a few counts of this clone. V and J are TRBV7-2 and TRBJ2-5, with 8 bases matching TRBD1. Germline V CDR1 and CDR2: SGHTA, FQGNSA. The CDR3 has 13 residues. Unmatched junction bases numbered 3, after V lost 5 bases and J lost 4 bases. The CDR3 DNA reads as TGTGCCAGCAGCGAAGACAGGGGAGAGACCCAGTACTTC. It specifies CASSEDRGETQYF.

This clone was found once. This chain joins TRBV5-1 and TRBJ1-6, with D possibly being TRBD1 (5 bases). The V and J ends lost 6 bases and 2 bases respectively, with 9 bases between them. Per germline, CDR1 SGHRS and CDR2 YFSETQ. The CDR3 sequence is 14 residues long. CDR3 residues: CASKRDPYNSPLHF. The CDR3 nucleotides are TGCGCCAGCAAAAGGGACCCCTATAATTCACCCCTCCACTTT.

This chain uses TRBV5-1 with TRBJ2-1, with 7 bases aligning to TRBD2. This CDR3 contains 16 residues. V lost 0 bases and J lost 4; bases outside the gene matches: 7. CDR1 is SGHRS and CDR2 is YFSETQ in the germline V gene. DNA of the CDR3: TGCGCCAGCAGCTTGGCGGCGGGGGTACCTTACAATGAGCAGTTCTTC. Its protein is CASSLAAGVPYNEQFF.

This chain links TRBV2 with TRBJ2-2; 7 bases line up with TRBD1. The CDR3 loop spans 15 amino acids. Germline V gives CDR1 SNHLY, CDR2 FYNNEI. V gave up 7 bases and J gave up 0 bases; unmatched junction bases: 5. Here the CDR3 reads CASTRQGPNTGELFF. CDR3 coding DNA: TGTGCCAGCACCAGACAGGGACCGAACACCGGGGAGCTGTTTTTT.

The V call is TRBV5-3, the J call TRBJ1-3, with D perhaps matching TRBD1 (5 bases). Being an ORF, TRBV5-3 has a function that is uncertain. The germline V and J ends were trimmed by 4 bases and 6 bases, with 20 bases remaining between them. This CDR3 comprises 16 residues. The CDR3 spells CARSTSPRARLNTIYF. CDR3 in DNA: TGTGCCAGAAGCACCAGCCCCAGGGCCCGATTAAACACCATATATTTT.

The chain has TRBV5-1 and TRBJ1-1; no definite D call. The CDR3 length is 14 residues. V shed 6 bases and J shed 0 bases, with 12 bases lying between them. CDR1 is SGHRS, CDR2 YFSETQ, per germline. As DNA, the CDR3 is TGCGCCAGCACCCCGACTAGCCTGAACACTGAAGCTTTCTTT. Its protein is CASTPTSLNTEAFF. The whole variable domain, remainder taken from reference TRBV5-1 and TRBJ1-1, is KAGVTQTPRYLIKTRGQQVTLSCSPISGHRSVSWYQQTPGQGLQFLFEYFSETQRNKGNFPGRFSGRQFSNSRSEMNVSTLELGDSALYLCASTPTSLNTEAFFGQGTRLTVV.